The 10 T cell receptor beta chains reported below all come from one sample, sequenced in a study of blood T cell repertoires in COVID-19 (dated by TCRdb to the early 2020s). Library method: the immunoSEQ multiplex PCR assay. Sourced from immuneACCESS, this table was stored by TCRdb with only in-frame sequences that have V and J called. A share of the clones is absent; for the studies checked, an unresolved V gene accounts for under half, and the remainder has no known explanation. The sample table lists about 300,000 clones, roughly 86% of them with a count of one. Less than 3% of the sample is taken by the ten largest. The sequencing sample was made of PBMCs or T cells enriched from blood (not recorded which). The receptors shown here come from a woman in her forties or fifties who had been exposed to COVID-19.

The chain couples TRBV6-5 to TRBJ1-5; D gene ambiguous. This CDR3 has 13 residues. V shed 3 bases and J shed 6 bases, with 9 bases lying between them. Germline V CDR1 and CDR2: MNHEY, SVGAGI. The DNA for the CDR3 is TGTGCCAGCAGTTATTTCCGGGGTCAGCCCCAGCATTTT. Its translation is CASSYFRGQPQHF.

With regard to this clone: Its ends do not fully match the called genes, so a read error is possible. V and J are TRBV30 and TRBJ1-4, with TRBD1 matching over 7 bases. Looked up from germline, CDR1 is GTSNPN and CDR2 is SVGIG (reference sequence). The CDR3 has 11 residues. CDR3 nucleotides: TGTGCCTGGAGTGTACTGGGACAGCCAGTATTT. Translating it yields CAWSVLGQPVF.

The chain uses TRBV28 and TRBJ2-7; D ambiguous. V was pared by 7 bases and J by 2 bases, with 24 bases between. Germline V gives CDR1 MDHEN, CDR2 SYDVKM. The CDR3 runs 17 residues. The CDR3 protein is CASTLWSSANRAYEQYF. CDR3 bases: TGTGCCAGCACCCTTTGGTCCAGCGCTAACCGGGCCTACGAGCAGTACTTC.

The chain combines TRBV5-6 with TRBJ1-5, with D possibly being TRBD1 (6 bases). The V end lost 2 bases, the J end lost 7 bases, and 13 bases lay between the germline ends. This CDR3 is built from 14 residues. In germline, CDR1 is SGHDT, CDR2 YYEEEE. CDR3 residues: CASSFSRGRQPQHF. In DNA, the CDR3 is TGTGCCAGCAGCTTCTCGCGGGGGCGGCAGCCCCAGCATTTT.

The chain recombines TRBV4-1 with TRBJ1-5; D not resolved. V shed 1 base and J shed 5 bases, with 18 bases lying between them. This CDR3 is built from 17 residues. Germline loops: CDR1 MGHRA, CDR2 YSYEKL. The CDR3 coding sequence is TGCGCCAGCAGCCAAGTAACCCCACAGTTAGTGGATCAGCCCCAGCATTTT. Translated, it gives CASSQVTPQLVDQPQHF.

The rearrangement uses TRBV5-1 and TRBJ1-6; 7 bases line up with TRBD1. In germline, CDR1 is SGHRS, CDR2 YFSETQ. V lost 0 bases and J lost 8; bases outside the gene matches: 5. The CDR3 consists of 15 residues. CDR3 region: CASSLEGQGDSPLHF. The CDR3 DNA reads as TGCGCCAGCAGCTTGGAAGGGCAGGGGGATTCACCCCTCCACTTT.

V is TRBV2 and J is TRBJ1-4, with 7 bases identical to TRBD1. CDR1 SNHLY and CDR2 FYNNEI come from the germline V gene. Trimming removed 5 bases from V and 4 bases from J; junction bases left unmatched: 4. The CDR3 is 14 residues long. This chain's CDR3 is CASSQTGFNEKLFF. DNA of the CDR3: TGTGCCAGCAGTCAGACAGGGTTTAATGAAAAACTGTTTTTT. The full variable domain, rest sourced from reference TRBV2 and TRBJ1-4, is EPEVTQTPSHQVTQMGQEVILRCVPISNHLYFYWYRQILGQKVEFLVSFYNNEISEKSEIFDDQFSVERPDGSNFTLKIRSTKLEDSAMYFCASSQTGFNEKLFFGSGTQLSVL.

The genes are TRBV20-1 and TRBJ1-5; the match to TRBD1 covers 9 bases. CDR1 is DFQATT and CDR2 is SNEGSKA in the germline V gene (reference sequence). V trimming: 6 bases; J trimming: 0 bases; junction bases outside the gene matches: 15. This CDR3 contains 18 residues. The CDR3 bases are TGCAGTGCAAGTGGGGACAGGGCCACTACCTATAGCAATCAGCCCCAGCATTTT. Its translation is CSASGDRATTYSNQPQHF.

The rearrangement links TRBV5-1 to TRBJ2-3, with TRBD1 matching 8 bases. Trimming at V came to 1 base and at J to 4 bases, leaving 8 bases not matched to a gene. CDR1 is SGHRS, CDR2 YFSETQ, per germline. This CDR3 comprises 16 residues. The CDR3 nucleotides read TGCGCCAGCAGCTTGTCATCGGCAGGGGGCCCAGATACGCAGTATTTT. This gives the protein CASSLSSAGGPDTQYF.

V is TRBV6-5 and J is TRBJ2-2; tentative D call: TRBD1 (6 bases). The CDR3 runs to 15 residues. The V end lost 6 bases, the J end lost 4 bases, and 15 bases lay between the germline ends. CDR1 is MNHEY, CDR2 SVGAGI, per germline. The CDR3 here is CASRPKQGFTGELFF. The CDR3 DNA reads as TGTGCCAGCAGGCCCAAACAGGGATTCACCGGGGAGCTGTTTTTT.